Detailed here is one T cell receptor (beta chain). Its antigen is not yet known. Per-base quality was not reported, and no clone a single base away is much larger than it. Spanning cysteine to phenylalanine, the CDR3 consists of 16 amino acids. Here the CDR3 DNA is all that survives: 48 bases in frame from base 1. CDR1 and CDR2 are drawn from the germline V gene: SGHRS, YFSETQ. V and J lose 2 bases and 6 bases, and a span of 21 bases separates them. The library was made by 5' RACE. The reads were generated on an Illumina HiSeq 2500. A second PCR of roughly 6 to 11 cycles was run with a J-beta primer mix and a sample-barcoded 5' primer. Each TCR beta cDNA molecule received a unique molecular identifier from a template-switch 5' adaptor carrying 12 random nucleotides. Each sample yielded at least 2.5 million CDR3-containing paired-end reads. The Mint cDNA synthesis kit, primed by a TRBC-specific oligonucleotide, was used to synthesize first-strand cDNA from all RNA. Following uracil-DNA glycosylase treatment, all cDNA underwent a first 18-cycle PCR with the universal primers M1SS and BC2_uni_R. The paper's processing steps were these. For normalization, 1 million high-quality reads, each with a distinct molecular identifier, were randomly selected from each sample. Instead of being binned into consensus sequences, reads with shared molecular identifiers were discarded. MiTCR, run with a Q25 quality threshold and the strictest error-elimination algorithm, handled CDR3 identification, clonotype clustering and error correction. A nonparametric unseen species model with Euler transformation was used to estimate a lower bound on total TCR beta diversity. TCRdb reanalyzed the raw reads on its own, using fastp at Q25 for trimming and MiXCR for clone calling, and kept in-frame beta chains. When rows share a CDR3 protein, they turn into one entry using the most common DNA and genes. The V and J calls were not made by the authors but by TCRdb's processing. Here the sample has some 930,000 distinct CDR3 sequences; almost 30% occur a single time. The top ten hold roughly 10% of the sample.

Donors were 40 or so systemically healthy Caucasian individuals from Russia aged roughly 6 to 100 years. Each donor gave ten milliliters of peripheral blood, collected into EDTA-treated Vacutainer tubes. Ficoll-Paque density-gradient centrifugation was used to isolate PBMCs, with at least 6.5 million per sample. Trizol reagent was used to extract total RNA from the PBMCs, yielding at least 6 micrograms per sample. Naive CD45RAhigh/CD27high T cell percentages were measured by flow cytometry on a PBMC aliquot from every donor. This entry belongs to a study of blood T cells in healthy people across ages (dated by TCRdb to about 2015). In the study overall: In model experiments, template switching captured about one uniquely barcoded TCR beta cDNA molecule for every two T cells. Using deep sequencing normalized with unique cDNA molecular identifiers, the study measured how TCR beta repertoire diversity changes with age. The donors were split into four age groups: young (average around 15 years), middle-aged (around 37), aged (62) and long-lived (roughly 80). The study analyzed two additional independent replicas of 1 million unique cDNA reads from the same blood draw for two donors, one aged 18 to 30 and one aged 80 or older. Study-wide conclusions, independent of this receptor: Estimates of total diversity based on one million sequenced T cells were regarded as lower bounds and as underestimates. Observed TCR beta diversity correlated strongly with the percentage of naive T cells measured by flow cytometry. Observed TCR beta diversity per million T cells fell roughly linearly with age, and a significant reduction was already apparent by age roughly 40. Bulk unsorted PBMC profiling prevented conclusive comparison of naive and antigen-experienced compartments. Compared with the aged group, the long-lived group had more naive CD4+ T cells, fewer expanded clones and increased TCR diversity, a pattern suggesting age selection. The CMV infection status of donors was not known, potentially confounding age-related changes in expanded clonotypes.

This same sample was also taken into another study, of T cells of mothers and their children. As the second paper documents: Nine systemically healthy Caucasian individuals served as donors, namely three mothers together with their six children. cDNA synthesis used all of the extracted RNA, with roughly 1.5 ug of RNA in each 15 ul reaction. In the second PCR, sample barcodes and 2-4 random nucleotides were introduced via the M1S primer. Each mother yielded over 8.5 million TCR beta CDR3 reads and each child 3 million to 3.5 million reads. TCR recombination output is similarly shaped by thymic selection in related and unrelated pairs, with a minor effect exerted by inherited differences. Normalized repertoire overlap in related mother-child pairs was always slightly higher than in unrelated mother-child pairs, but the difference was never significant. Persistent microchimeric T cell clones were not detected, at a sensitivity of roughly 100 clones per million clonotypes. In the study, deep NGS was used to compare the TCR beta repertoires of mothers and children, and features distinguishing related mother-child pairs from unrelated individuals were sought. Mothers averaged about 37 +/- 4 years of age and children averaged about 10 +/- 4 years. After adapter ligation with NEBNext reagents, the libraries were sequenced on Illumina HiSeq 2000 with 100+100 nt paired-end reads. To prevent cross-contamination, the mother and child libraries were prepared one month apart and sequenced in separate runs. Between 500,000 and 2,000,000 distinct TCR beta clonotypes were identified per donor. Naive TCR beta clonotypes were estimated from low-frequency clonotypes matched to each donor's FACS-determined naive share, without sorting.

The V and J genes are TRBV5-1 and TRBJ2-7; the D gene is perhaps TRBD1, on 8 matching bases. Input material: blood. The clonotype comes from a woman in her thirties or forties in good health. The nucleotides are TGCGCCAGCAGCTTATCTAGGACAGGGAGGGGCGGCGAGCAGTACTTC. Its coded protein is CASSLSRTGRGGEQYF.